This T cell receptor (beta chain) is from a study of CXCR3-negative and CXCR3-positive naive CD8 T cells. Study results and caveats: Comparison of naive cells showed more hydrophobic TRB CDR3s in CXCR3-positive than in CXCR3-negative naive cells. Similar levels of surface CD5 were seen between naive subsets; TCR strength was inferred from TRB CDR3 properties.

The study made its TRB cDNA libraries by 5' RACE, adding UMI labels. After re-calling the 5' RACE reads, TCRdb lists one entry per CDR3 protein, DNA absent. The sample features under 110,000 distinct CDR3 sequences, with more than 0.35% in its top ten. Triplicate sorting captured approximately 290,000 cells each from every CD8+ T cell subset. Germline V CDR1 and CDR2: SQVTM, ANQGSEA. This CDR3 region has 13 residues. Of note for this clonotype: Its matching antigen is unknown.

This chain uses TRBV29-1 with TRBJ1-2. Sequenced input: naive CXCR3+ CD8+ T cells from blood. Stated subset: CD45RO-CCR7+CD27+CD95- naive CD8+ T cells expressing CXCR3 (TNR3+). This receptor was obtained from a human donor in good health. Some clones in this sample may be carry-over from other donors' samples. The CDR3 reads CSVEGEGSDGYTF.